The T cell receptor beta chain described here comes from a study of blood T cell repertoires in COVID-19. Study in general: T cells, B-cell-depleted T cells, or PBMCs supplied cDNA or gDNA.

This CDR3 comprises 15 residues. V was pared by 4 bases and J by 12 bases, with 22 bases between. Germline V gene lookup returns CDR1 LNHDA and CDR2 SQIVND (reference sequence). Profiled with immunoSEQ multiplex PCR; TCRdb holds only in-frame clones, not every one. This repertoire shows 95,000 to 150,000 clones, about 90% found once; its top ten account for around 2.2%. Sequencing used peripheral blood. The receptor was isolated from a man in his forties or fifties with COVID-19, enrolled during active disease. V is TRBV19 and J is TRBJ2-1; D is perhaps TRBD2 (6 bases). The CDR3 region is CASSRDSGRALGQFF. The CDR3 DNA sequence: TGTGCCAGTAGTAGAGATAGCGGTAGGGCGTTAGGGCAGTTCTTC.